Presented here are 20 T cell receptor beta chains from one specimen sequenced in a study of T cells in Graves' hyperthyroidism and ophthalmopathy. Using RNA transcripts as the source, TCR beta CDR3 regions were amplified. The HTBI set primed first-round TCR CDR3 RT-PCR. TCRdb analysed the multiplex PCR reads with MiXCR anew, one entry per CDR3 protein. The table has approximately 740,000 distinct CDR3 sequences, 14% seen once; the top ten hold approximately 10%. Source material: blood. These receptors all stem from a young woman with Graves' hyperthyroidism.

The rearrangement links TRBV7-6 to TRBJ2-3; weak D call: TRBD2 (6 bases). Germline CDR1 is SGHVS and CDR2 is FNYEAQ. This CDR3 is built from 16 residues. Between the trimmed V and J ends, which lost 4 bases and 1 base, there was a span of 15 bases. Here the CDR3 reads CASSWLLGGGTDTQYF. CDR3 coding DNA: TGTGCCAGCAGCTGGTTGCTCGGGGGAGGCACAGATACGCAGTATTTT.

Many counts were recorded for this clonotype. The V call is TRBV7-2, the J call TRBJ2-1; perhaps TRBD2 as D (7 bases). V was pared by 1 base and J by 2 bases, with 12 bases between. CDR1 is SGHTA and CDR2 is FQGNSA in the germline V gene. CDR3 length: 16 residues. CDR3 coding DNA: TGTGCCAGCAGCTTAGAGGGGGGGATGCCCTACAATGAGCAGTTCTTC. Protein: CASSLEGGMPYNEQFF.

This clonotype was seen ten or more times. The chain joins TRBV27 to TRBJ2-7; the match to TRBD2 covers 9 bases. V lost 6 bases, J lost 2 bases, and 8 bases stayed unmatched. This CDR3 is 15 amino acids long. Germline CDR1 is MNHEY and CDR2 is SMNVEV (reference sequence). The CDR3 DNA follows: TGTGCCAGCAGCTTAAGGGCGGGAGGGCCCTACGAGCAGTACTTC. Translating gives CASSLRAGGPYEQYF.

This clonotype was counted ten times or more. The chain carries TRBV27 and TRBJ1-2, with D tentatively TRBD1 (6 bases). Germline V lookup: CDR1 MNHEY, CDR2 SMNVEV (reference sequence). There are 14 residues in the CDR3. V lost 2 bases, J lost 4 bases, and 11 bases lay in between. DNA of the CDR3: TGTGCCAGCAGTTTAAACAGGGATTTCTATGGCTACACCTTC. It is translated as CASSLNRDFYGYTF.

Ten or more counts support this clonotype. The chain recombines TRBV5-1 with TRBJ2-3; no clear D. CDR1 and CDR2 (germline): SGHRS, YFSETQ. The length of the CDR3 is 12 residues. Trimming cost V 4 bases and J 2 bases, with 5 bases left between them. As DNA, the CDR3 is TGCGCCAGCAGCGTAAACACAGATACGCAGTATTTT. Translating gives CASSVNTDTQYF.

In this sample, this clonotype turned up many times. The J gene is TRBJ2-7, the V gene TRBV30; the match to TRBD1 covers 8 bases. From germline, CDR1 is GTSNPN and CDR2 SVGIG (reference sequence). The CDR3 is 13 residues long. The junction had 7 bases not matched to a gene; V was cut back by 4 bases and J by 5 bases. This chain's CDR3 is CAWNTGGTDEQYF. As DNA, the CDR3 is TGTGCCTGGAATACAGGGGGAACGGACGAGCAGTACTTC.

V gene TRBV20-1 combines with J gene TRBJ2-6, with TRBD2 matching 8 bases. J lost 4 bases, V lost 1 base, and 6 bases had no gene match. Germline CDR1 DFQATT, CDR2 SNEGSKA (reference sequence). This CDR3 contains 16 residues. CDR3 amino acids: CSARAAGAGGANVLTF. The CDR3 DNA reads TGCAGTGCTAGAGCAGCGGGAGCGGGGGGGGCCAACGTCCTGACTTTC.

In this sample, this clonotype turned up a few times. The chain has TRBV5-1 and TRBJ2-5, with D possibly TRBD1 on 5 matching bases. The CDR3 loop spans 15 amino acids. Germline V gene sequence: CDR1 SGHRS, CDR2 YFSETQ. Trimming took 6 bases from V and 3 from J, leaving 18 bases between them. CDR3 in amino acids: CASNRGTVGEETQYF. The CDR3 DNA reads TGCGCCAGCAATAGGGGAACAGTAGGAGAAGAGACCCAGTACTTC. The full variable domain, its missing parts supplied by reference TRBV5-1 and TRBJ2-5, is KAGVTQTPRYLIKTRGQQVTLSCSPISGHRSVSWYQQTPGQGLQFLFEYFSETQRNKGNFPGRFSGRQFSNSRSEMNVSTLELGDSALYLCASNRGTVGEETQYFGPGTRLLVL.

The chain joins TRBV20-1 to TRBJ2-1; D may be TRBD1 (6 bases). V was cut by 0 bases and J by 4 bases, with 13 bases left in between. The CDR3 spans 15 residues. CDR1 is DFQATT, CDR2 SNEGSKA, per germline (reference sequence). The CDR3 DNA sequence: TGCAGTGCTAGAGATTCGGGACACCAATACAATGAGCAGTTCTTC. Amino acid sequence: CSARDSGHQYNEQFF.

This clonotype was seen repeatedly, ten times or more. The J gene is TRBJ2-1, the V gene TRBV11-1, with 8 bases identical to TRBD2. This CDR3 has 19 amino acids. Germline V CDR1 and CDR2: SGHAT, FQDESV (reference sequence). The ends lost 1 base at V and 6 bases at J; junction bases unmatched: 17. This chain's CDR3 is CASSLVGSATAGGANEQFF. In DNA form, the CDR3 reads TGTGCCAGCAGCTTAGTAGGCTCGGCTACGGCGGGAGGTGCCAATGAGCAGTTCTTC.

The chain carries TRBV3-1 and TRBJ1-1, with 7 bases identical to TRBD1. After removal of 7 bases from V and 6 bases from J, the junction contained 5 bases not matched to a gene. This CDR3 region has 12 residues. Per the germline V gene, CDR1 is LGHDT and CDR2 is YNNKEL (reference sequence). CDR3 nucleotides: TGTGCCAGCAACCAGGGGGGCCCTGAAGCTTTCTTT. Translated, it gives CASNQGGPEAFF.

The V gene is TRBV19, the J gene TRBJ1-6; no clear D. V lost 10 bases, J lost 4 bases, and 17 bases lay in between. This CDR3 is built from 15 residues. Germline assignment: CDR1 LNHDA and CDR2 SQIVND (reference sequence). CDR3 in amino acids: CATTLGKGYNSPLHF. The CDR3 nucleotides read TGTGCCACCACCCTAGGGAAGGGTTATAATTCACCCCTCCACTTT.

This clonotype has only a few counts. This chain joins TRBV6-2 or TRBV6-3 and TRBJ2-7; D could derive from TRBD1 or TRBD2 (5 bases each). Germline assignment: CDR1 MNHEY and CDR2 SVGEGT. This CDR3 comprises 15 residues. V lost 5 bases, J lost 4 bases, and 18 bases lay in between. This CDR3 is CASSGSGAGQYEQYF. CDR3 DNA: TGTGCCAGCAGTGGCTCCGGGGCAGGGCAATACGAGCAGTACTTC.

The sample holds many counts of this clonotype. The rearrangement links TRBV30 to TRBJ1-5; no definite D call. This CDR3 has 14 amino acids. The germline CDR1 and CDR2 sequences are GTSNPN and SVGIG (reference sequence). The V end lost 5 bases, the J end lost 2 bases, and 13 bases lay between the germline ends. Here the CDR3 DNA reads TGTGCCTGGGCCGGGCCTGGGGGCAATCAGCCCCAGCATTTT. Translation: CAWAGPGGNQPQHF.

This clonotype showed up many times. The rearrangement links TRBV3-1 to TRBJ1-5; 8 bases are a match to TRBD1. The trim removed 3 bases at V and 7 bases at J, leaving 5 bases unmatched. This CDR3 region has 14 residues. CDR1 is LGHDT, CDR2 YNNKEL, per germline (reference sequence). This CDR3 reads CASSQDRVWQPQHF. DNA for the CDR3: TGTGCCAGCAGCCAGGACAGGGTATGGCAGCCCCAGCATTTT.

This clonotype was seen ten or more times. The genes are TRBV6-5 and TRBJ2-7, with D unclear. Germline V gene lookup returns CDR1 MNHEY and CDR2 SVGAGI. CDR3 length: 14 residues. V lost 0 bases and J lost 4, with 10 bases in between. CDR3 DNA sequence: TGTGCCAGCAGTTACTCAGGCGCGGCGTACGAGCAGTACTTC. Its protein product is CASSYSGAAYEQYF.

In this sample, this clonotype turned up a few times. The V call is TRBV9, the J call TRBJ2-1, with TRBD2 matching over 11 bases. Unmatched junction bases numbered 15, after V lost 4 bases and J lost 12 bases. There are 16 residues in the CDR3. Germline V gene lookup returns CDR1 SGDLS and CDR2 YYNGEE. CDR3 protein: CASSPEGTSGLFRQFF. As DNA, the CDR3 is TGTGCCAGCAGCCCTGAAGGGACTAGCGGCTTGTTTAGGCAGTTCTTC.

This clonotype was detected ten times or more. The chain uses TRBV20-1 and TRBJ2-5; D is ambiguous. V was clipped by 4 bases and J by 5 bases, with 5 bases between them. This CDR3 is built from 10 residues. Germline V gives CDR1 DFQATT, CDR2 SNEGSKA (reference sequence). The CDR3 reads CSAKGETQYF. Written as DNA, the CDR3 is TGCAGTGCTAAAGGGGAGACCCAGTACTTC.

This clonotype came up many times. The rearrangement uses TRBV7-3 and TRBJ2-3; possibly TRBD2 for D (6 bases). The V gene's germline CDR1 is SGHTA and CDR2 FQGTGA. V was pared by 5 bases and J by 4 bases, with 22 bases between. The CDR3 is 17 residues long. CDR3 residues: CASSLASGVYPPDTQYF. As DNA, the CDR3 is TGTGCCAGCAGCCTGGCTTCGGGAGTGTACCCTCCAGATACGCAGTATTTT.

The sample holds many counts of this clonotype. The chain carries TRBV29-1 and TRBJ2-1, with 12 positions matching TRBD2. The CDR3 totals 15 residues. V was clipped by 5 bases and J by 7 bases; unmatched bases: 9. Germline V gene data show CDR1 as SQVTM and CDR2 as ANQGSEA. The CDR3 loop reads CSVRFIGLAGNEQFF. The CDR3 DNA reads TGCAGCGTTCGATTCATCGGACTAGCGGGGAATGAGCAGTTCTTC.